These 19 T cell receptor beta chains were sequenced from one sample in a study of monozygotic twins with inflammatory bowel disease. TCRdb reprocessed the 5' RACE reads; each CDR3 protein has one entry and no DNA is given. The sample has about 41,000 distinct CDR3 sequences, and its top ten clones hold about 4.9%. What was sequenced was blood. The origin of the receptors is a human donor with ulcerative colitis or Crohn's disease, or a healthy co-twin of an affected twin (not recorded which).

The chain joins TRBV27 to TRBJ2-1; TCRdb proposes TRBD1, but this gene call is untestable without DNA. The CDR3 is made up of 16 amino acids. From germline, CDR1 is MNHEY and CDR2 SMNVEV (reference sequence). The chain's CDR3 is CASSQPWAGGSNEQFF.

The gene calls are TRBV20-1 and TRBJ1-1; TCRdb outputs TRBD1, but without DNA this stays unchecked. The CDR3 contains 15 residues. From germline, CDR1 is DFQATT and CDR2 SNEGSKA (reference sequence). This CDR3 is CSARNPGQPNTEAFF.

The V gene is TRBV6-5, the J gene TRBJ2-5; the D call from TCRdb, TRBD1, cannot be confirmed without DNA. This CDR3 is built from 13 residues. Germline CDR1 is MNHEY and CDR2 is SVGAGI. The CDR3 sequence is CASSSGQAKTQYF.

The chain links TRBV28 to TRBJ1-2. The CDR3 has 15 residues. The germline V gene encodes CDR1 MDHEN and CDR2 SYDVKM. CDR3 sequence: CASSFPSGNNYGYTF.

The J gene is TRBJ1-1, the V gene TRBV30. In germline, CDR1 is GTSNPN, CDR2 SVGIG (reference sequence). This CDR3 has 12 amino acids. The CDR3 region is CALGLSSTEAFF.

The chain uses TRBV4-3 and TRBJ1-3. This CDR3 is 13 amino acids long. The V gene's germline CDR1 is LGHNA and CDR2 YSLEER. The CDR3 loop is CASSQVWGNTIYF.

J is TRBJ1-5 and V is TRBV2. The CDR3 sequence is 15 residues long. Germline values: CDR1 SNHLY, CDR2 FYNNEI. CDR3 in amino acids: CASTREARSNQPQHF.

The genes are TRBV5-1 and TRBJ1-3; TCRdb lists TRBD1, though no DNA is available to test this call. This CDR3 region has 16 residues. From germline, CDR1 is SGHRS and CDR2 YFSETQ. The CDR3 here is CASSRELGAPGNTIYF.

This rearrangement joins TRBV5-8 to TRBJ2-1; the D call from TCRdb, TRBD2, cannot be confirmed without DNA. This CDR3 spans 13 amino acids. Per the germline V gene, CDR1 is SGHTS and CDR2 is YDEGEE. The chain's CDR3 is CAGTSGRNNEQFF.

The chain carries TRBV6-5 and TRBJ2-4; TCRdb names TRBD1, which stays unverified in the absence of DNA. The CDR3 is made up of 13 amino acids. Germline CDR1 reads MNHEY; CDR2 reads SVGAGI. This CDR3 is CASSDRAKNIQYF.

The chain combines TRBV5-1 with TRBJ2-5. CDR3 length: 14 residues. In germline, CDR1 is SGHRS, CDR2 YFSETQ. The CDR3 region is CASSLYRSTETQYF. The variable domain in full, completed from reference TRBV5-1 and TRBJ2-5, reads KAGVTQTPRYLIKTRGQQVTLSCSPISGHRSVSWYQQTPGQGLQFLFEYFSETQRNKGNFPGRFSGRQFSNSRSEMNVSTLELGDSALYLCASSLYRSTETQYFGPGTRLLVL.

The chain couples TRBV11-2 to TRBJ2-3; TCRdb lists TRBD1, though no DNA is available to test this call. In germline, CDR1 is SGHAT, CDR2 FQNNGV. There are 17 residues in the CDR3. This chain's CDR3 is CASSIRGGRTRTDTQYF.

The V and J genes are TRBV18 and TRBJ2-5. Germline lookup yields CDR1 KGHSH and CDR2 LQKENI. The CDR3 length is 13 residues. The CDR3 region is CASSLTLGETQYF.

V usage is TRBV7-8 and J usage is TRBJ2-7. Germline V lookup: CDR1 SGHVS, CDR2 FQNEAQ. The CDR3 has 12 amino acids. CDR3 loop: CASSSKGNEQYF.

The CDR3 sequence is CASSEGWAGPANEQFF. The J gene is TRBJ2-1, the V gene TRBV6-1; there is no DNA to check the TCRdb D call of TRBD2. Germline-derived CDR1 and CDR2 are MNHNS and SASEGT. CDR3 length equals 16 residues.

The chain employs TRBV27 and TRBJ1-1; TCRdb reports TRBD1, a call that lacks DNA to check it against. Germline-derived CDR1 and CDR2 are MNHEY and SMNVEV (reference sequence). The CDR3 extends over 15 amino acids. The CDR3 here is CASGSVRAPNTEAFF.

The chain carries TRBV27 and TRBJ2-1; TCRdb picks TRBD1, but there is no DNA to check that call. Germline V gene sequence: CDR1 MNHEY, CDR2 SMNVEV (reference sequence). This CDR3 comprises 14 residues. CDR3: CASSFGRHGNEQFF.

V is TRBV19 and J is TRBJ1-5; the D call from TCRdb, TRBD1, cannot be confirmed without DNA. CDR3 size: 14 residues. In germline, CDR1 is LNHDA, CDR2 SQIVND (reference sequence). The CDR3 loop is CASSTTGGNQPQHF.

This chain uses TRBV28 with TRBJ1-2; TCRdb picks TRBD1, but there is no DNA to check that call. The CDR3 loop spans 12 amino acids. Germline lookup yields CDR1 MDHEN and CDR2 SYDVKM. CDR3 sequence: CASSFGAFGYTF.